Following are 20 T cell receptor beta chains from one sample sequenced in a study of CD8+ T cells in alopecia areata. Sequencing templates came from extracted RNA that was reverse transcribed into cDNA. Using immunoSEQ multiplex PCR, the repertoire was profiled, and TCRdb retains in-frame clones only, with some absent. The table lists some 110,000 clones, about three fifths of them singletons. Treatment of the sample: oral pan-JAK inhibitor, 5-10 mg twice daily. The specimen was CD8+ T cells sorted from blood, collected at week 24, from a patient treated with tofacitinib. Source of these receptors: a human donor with alopecia areata.

V gene TRBV15 combines with J gene TRBJ2-5, with 8 bases identical to TRBD2. CDR3 length equals 17 residues. J gave up 5 bases and V 5 bases, and 16 bases lay outside the gene matches. The germline CDR1 and CDR2 sequences are LNHNV and YYDKDF (reference sequence). The CDR3 DNA reads as TGTGCCACCAGCGCCGTCGGGGGGGGGCCTAGAGAGGAGACCCAGTACTTC. It is translated as CATSAVGGGPREETQYF.

This clone was detected only a few times. This chain connects TRBV5-6 to TRBJ2-1; 8 nucleotides agree with TRBD1. V gave up 0 bases and J gave up 7 bases; unmatched junction bases: 6. Germline CDR1 is SGHDT and CDR2 is YYEEEE. The CDR3 contains 15 residues. The CDR3 is CASSLEAGGRNEQFF. DNA of the CDR3: TGTGCCAGCAGCTTGGAGGCAGGGGGCCGGAATGAGCAGTTCTTC.

This clone was detected a few times. DNA of the CDR3: TGCAGCGTTGTAGCGGGACAGGGAGCCTACGAGCAGTACTTC. It yields the protein CSVVAGQGAYEQYF. The chain uses TRBV29-1 and TRBJ2-5; D is possibly TRBD1 (9 bases). The J call could be wrong; TRBJ2-7 is a better fit for the DNA end. The CDR3 totals 14 residues. Germline-derived CDR1 and CDR2 are SQVTM and ANQGSEA.

V gene TRBV13 combines with J gene TRBJ1-1; no reliable D call. V gave up 3 bases and J gave up 4 bases, with 9 bases separating them. The CDR3 length is 13 residues. Germline assignment: CDR1 PRHDT and CDR2 FYEKMQ (reference sequence). In nucleotides, the CDR3 is TGTGCCAGCAGCTTGATGGGTTTCACTGAAGCTTTCTTT. It encodes CASSLMGFTEAFF.

This rearrangement joins TRBV29-1 to TRBJ2-3; 9 positions match TRBD2. V shed 1 base and J 2 bases; nucleotides not matched to a gene: 4. Per the germline V gene, CDR1 is SQVTM and CDR2 is ANQGSEA. CDR3 length equals 15 residues. CDR3 loop: CSVEASGDHTDTQYF. Here the CDR3 DNA reads TGCAGCGTTGAAGCTAGCGGGGATCACACAGATACGCAGTATTTT.

This clone was recorded once. V gene TRBV27 combines with J gene TRBJ2-1, with a possible D match to TRBD2 (5 bases). This CDR3 comprises 14 residues. Deletions cut 4 bases from V and 0 bases from J, with 7 bases between. CDR1 and CDR2 (germline): MNHEY, SMNVEV (reference sequence). The CDR3: CASSSGSSYNEQFF. The CDR3 region has the DNA TGTGCCAGCAGTTCGGGGAGCTCCTACAATGAGCAGTTCTTC.

The rearrangement uses TRBV29-1 and TRBJ1-1; unclear D gene. The V end lost 6 bases, the J end lost 5 bases, and 13 bases lay between the germline ends. The CDR3 is 12 amino acids. CDR1 is SQVTM, CDR2 ANQGSEA, per germline. The chain's CDR3 is CSVGGSGTEAFF. CDR3 nucleotide sequence: TGCAGCGTGGGAGGGAGCGGGACTGAAGCTTTCTTT.

The chain has TRBV14 and TRBJ2-7, with D tentatively TRBD1 (5 bases). The V gene lost 4 bases and the J gene lost 2 bases, with 12 bases spanning the gap. Germline V gene data show CDR1 as SGHDN and CDR2 as FVKESK. The CDR3 runs to 14 residues. CDR3 sequence (DNA): TGTGCCAGCAGCCCAGGGATTATTGCCTACGAGCAGTACTTC. It encodes CASSPGIIAYEQYF.

The chain joins TRBV10-3 to TRBJ1-1; D gene unclear. The V and J ends lost 0 bases and 10 bases respectively, with 12 bases between them. Germline assignment: CDR1 ENHRY and CDR2 SYGVKD. The CDR3 totals 13 residues. The CDR3 nucleotides read TGTGCCATCAGTGAGTCGTCCCTCCCGCGAGCTTTCTTT. Its translation: CAISESSLPRAFF.

This clone was counted only a few times. Within the sample, other DNA sequences also encode this same CDR3. This chain joins TRBV27 and TRBJ2-7; possibly TRBD1 for D (5 bases). CDR1 is MNHEY and CDR2 is SMNVEV in the germline V gene (reference sequence). Trimming took 2 bases from V and 1 from J, leaving 6 bases between them. This CDR3 is built from 13 residues. CDR3 amino acids: CASSLDSSYEQYF. The CDR3 DNA sequence: TGTGCCAGCAGTTTAGACAGTTCCTACGAGCAGTACTTC.

This clone appeared a few times. V gene TRBV7-9 combines with J gene TRBJ1-1; D may be TRBD1 (6 bases). The CDR3 extends over 12 amino acids. Trimming removed 4 bases from V and 6 bases from J, with 9 bases in between. The germline V gene has CDR1 SEHNR and CDR2 FQNEAQ (reference sequence). The chain's CDR3 is CASSWGAAEAFF. In nucleotides, the CDR3 is TGTGCCAGCAGCTGGGGGGCGGCTGAAGCTTTCTTT.

Only one count was recorded for this clone. The same CDR3 arises from other DNA sequences in this sample as well. The V call is TRBV5-6, the J call TRBJ2-7; D is perhaps TRBD1 (6 bases). Germline loops: CDR1 SGHDT, CDR2 YYEEEE. This CDR3 is 12 amino acids long. Trimming took 3 bases from V and 3 from J, leaving 7 bases between them. The DNA of the CDR3 is TGTGCCAGCAGCTCGGACAGCTACGAGCAGTACTTC. Protein sequence: CASSSDSYEQYF.

This clone was counted only a few times. J is TRBJ2-7 and V is TRBV13; TRBD2 might be the D (6 bases). The CDR3 is 13 residues long. V lost 3 bases to trimming and J lost 4 bases, with 10 bases between them. Germline assignment: CDR1 PRHDT and CDR2 FYEKMQ (reference sequence). Here the CDR3 reads CASSLEAGYEQYF. CDR3 bases: TGTGCCAGCAGCTTGGAGGCGGGGTACGAGCAGTACTTC.

The chain recombines TRBV5-6 with TRBJ2-7; D is possibly TRBD1 or TRBD2 (5 bases each). From germline, CDR1 is SGHDT and CDR2 YYEEEE. Trimming cost V 3 bases and J 3 bases, with 10 bases left between them. This CDR3 is 13 amino acids long. This chain's CDR3 is CASSSGTGYEQYF. CDR3 DNA sequence: TGTGCCAGCAGCTCAGGGACCGGCTACGAGCAGTACTTC.

Only a few counts were recorded for this clone. The chain combines TRBV7-9 with TRBJ2-3; the match to TRBD2 covers 11 bases. V lost 5 bases, J lost 2 bases, and 6 bases stayed unmatched. The germline V gene encodes CDR1 SEHNR and CDR2 FQNEAQ (reference sequence). This CDR3 is built from 16 residues. CDR3 nucleotide sequence: TGTGCCAGCAGCCGCGAACTAGCGGGGGCCACAGATACGCAGTATTTT. Its protein product is CASSRELAGATDTQYF.

The chain combines TRBV30 with TRBJ2-1, with 8 bases fitting TRBD2. Germline lookup yields CDR1 GTSNPN and CDR2 SVGIG (reference sequence). The CDR3 sequence is 14 residues long. The V and J ends lost 1 base and 10 bases, in that order; junction bases with no gene match: 9. CDR3 sequence (DNA): TGTGCCTGGAGTGGAGCGGGGGCCTTTAGCGAGCAGTTCTTC. Protein sequence: CAWSGAGAFSEQFF.

The rearrangement uses TRBV29-1 and TRBJ2-4, with D perhaps TRBD1 or TRBD2 (6 bases each). The germline CDR1 and CDR2 sequences are SQVTM and ANQGSEA. The CDR3 covers 14 residues. With 8 bases removed from V and 2 bases from J, the gap between germline ends came to 16 bases. The CDR3, as DNA: TGCAGCAAAGGGCGGGGACACCCCAAAAACATTCAGTACTTC. Protein product: CSKGRGHPKNIQYF.

The genes are TRBV5-6 and TRBJ2-7; possibly TRBD1 for D (6 bases). The germline gives CDR1 SGHDT, CDR2 YYEEEE. This CDR3 has 13 residues. Trimming pared 4 bases from V and 4 bases from J, leaving 12 bases between. The CDR3 sequence is CASSPEGVYEQYF. The DNA of the CDR3 is TGTGCCAGCAGCCCCGAGGGGGTTTACGAGCAGTACTTC.

The rearrangement links TRBV5-6 to TRBJ2-1; D is undetermined. V was cut by 0 bases and J by 6 bases, with 4 bases left in between. The CDR3 consists of 12 residues. CDR1 SGHDT and CDR2 YYEEEE come from the germline V gene. The CDR3 coding sequence is TGTGCCAGCAGCTTGGGGGGCAATGAGCAGTTCTTC. Translating it yields CASSLGGNEQFF.

The J gene is TRBJ2-5, the V gene TRBV5-6, with D possibly matching TRBD1 (6 bases). The germline gives CDR1 SGHDT, CDR2 YYEEEE. The length of the CDR3 is 12 residues. With 4 bases removed from V and 2 bases from J, the gap between germline ends came to 6 bases. CDR3 in amino acids: CASSGQQETQYF. CDR3 DNA: TGTGCCAGCAGCGGACAGCAAGAGACCCAGTACTTC.